This T cell receptor beta chain was retrieved from a study of blood T cell repertoires in COVID-19 (TCRdb year 2020). Study-wide context: Samples covering the acute and convalescent phases of COVID-19 were provided by collaborators in the United States, Italy and Spain. The material from the prospective study consisted of cDNA or gDNA derived from T cells, B-cell-depleted T cells, or PBMCs. Deeply sampled blood TCRbeta repertoires from subjects exposed to, actively infected with, or recovered from COVID-19 were included in the dataset. A freely available public database, intended as a resource for researchers studying the immune response to SARS-CoV-2, is where the repertoires were released. Samples came from the ongoing ImmuneRACE study (first 160 participants) plus 1,254 subjects from 6 global collaborators. A de-identified subject ID, COVID-19 status, age in years and sex were almost always included in the sample metadata. Where available, HLA class I and class II types were taken from metadata supplied by the sample provider and were not determined by assay-based typing. The full study reports these points: The amount of clinical and demographic metadata varied by source and participant and was provided uncurated.

Each collaborating institution followed its own protocols to collect whole blood in K2EDTA tubes. Collaborator samples were shipped for TCRbeta analysis as frozen whole blood, isolated PBMCs, or DNA extracted from either sample type. The CDR3 contains 13 residues, cysteine and phenylalanine counted. Only the CDR3 part of the read is kept: 39 bases, read in frame from the first base. V loses 4 bases, J loses 3 bases, and the germline ends lie 9 bases apart. In the germline V gene, CDR1 corresponds to MNHEY and CDR2 to SVGEGT. The immunoSEQ Assay, a bias-controlled multiplex PCR, was used to amplify TCRbeta CDR3 regions from genomic DNA. The authors processed their data as follows. The number of nucleated cells in each sample was estimated from the amplification of reference gene primers within the assay. Sequence reads were collapsed and filtered to measure the absolute abundance of every unique TCRbeta CDR3 rearrangement. For each sample, productive Simpson clonality was calculated by taking the square root of Simpson's diversity index across productive rearrangements. Held by TCRdb, this immuneACCESS table contains in-frame sequences only and omits some clones. Under half of the omission traces to an unresolved V gene where checked; the cause of the rest is unknown. Clonal size and the V and J genes are those of that table, whereas D and trimming came from the DNA. The sample table lists roughly 300,000 clones, around 86% of them with a count of one. About 3.2% of the sample lies in the top ten.

The sample holds a few counts of this clone. Its specific antigen is unknown. Nothing much larger sits one base from this clone, and base qualities are not available. Material: peripheral blood. The rearrangement combines TRBV6-2 or TRBV6-3 with TRBJ1-1; TRBD1 might be the D gene, on 5 matching bases. The clonotype originates from a woman aged 60-75 years with active or convalescent COVID-19. The sequenced DNA is TGTGCCAGCAGTTCCCGACAGTACACTGAAGCTTTCTTT. It translates to CASSSRQYTEAFF.